This is a list of T cell receptor beta chains from one sample in a study of T cells after somatic rescue of genetic block. Some clones are missing from TCRdb's copy, which holds only in-frame ones; the method was immunoSEQ multiplex PCR. The repertoire consists of over 95,000 clones, with 75% to 95% occurring once and the leading ten covering 1.4% to 1.5%. The sequenced material came from peripheral blood mononuclear cells (PBMCs). The receptors derive from a woman in her late teens or twenties. CDR3s include the opening cysteine and the closing phenylalanine or tryptophan. D genes are given only for firm matches. Only part of the rows carry a size: once, few, many, or a class if the clone is expanded.

NA TRBJ2-3 NA TRBV4-1 TGCGCCAGCAGCCCGGGGGTGGGAGATACGCAGTATTTT CASSPGVGDTQYF
NA TRBJ2-5 TRBD2 TRBV2 TGTGCCAGCAGTGAACTAGCGGGGAGGATGAGGGAGACCCAGTACTTC CASSELAGRMRETQYF
NA TRBJ2-5 NA TRBV2 TGTGCCAGCAGTGAAGAGACCCAGTACTTC CASSEETQYF
NA TRBJ2-2 NA TRBV7-2 TGTGCCAGCAGCCCGGATGTGGGGGCCGGGGAGCTGTTTTTT CASSPDVGAGELFF
NA TRBJ2-5 NA TRBV5-1 TGCGCCAGCAGCTTAGGGGGGGCCCAAGAGACCCAGTACTTC CASSLGGAQETQYF
NA TRBJ2-7 NA TRBV5-6 TGTGCCAGCAGTTCGGTGACCCTCCCTTACTACGAGCAGTACTTC CASSSVTLPYYEQYF
NA TRBJ2-3 NA TRBV4-1 TGCGCCAGCAGCCCCCATTCTGATACGCAGTATTTT CASSPHSDTQYF
NA TRBJ2-1 NA TRBV6-4 TGTGCCAGCAGTGAATCGGGTGGGTATGAGCAGTTCTTC CASSESGGYEQFF
NA TRBJ1-1 NA TRBV11-2 TGTGCCAGCAGCTTAGATCCTTTCACTGAAGCTTTCTTT CASSLDPFTEAFF
NA TRBJ1-4 NA TRBV2 TGTGCCAGCAGCGGCCCGGGGGGCACTAATGAAAAACTGTTTTTT CASSGPGGTNEKLFF
NA TRBJ1-1 NA TRBV30 TGTGCCTGGAGTGTAGGAGGAGGGACTGAAGCTTTCTTT CAWSVGGGTEAFF
NA TRBJ1-6 NA TRBV6-1 TGTGCCAGCAGTGAAGTCCTAAATTCACCCCTCCACTTT CASSEVLNSPLHF
NA TRBJ1-1 TRBD1 TRBV28 TGTGCCAGTTACAGGGGGACGGGGAACACTGAAGCTTTCTTT CASYRGTGNTEAFF
once TRBJ2-7 TRBD2 TRBV5-4 TGTGCCAGCAGCTTGCAACTAGCGGGGGCGTACGAGCAGTACTTC CASSLQLAGAYEQYF
NA TRBJ2-2 NA TRBV9 TGTGCCAGCAGCGTTCCCCGGTCGACAGGAAACACCGGGGAGCTGTTTTTT CASSVPRSTGNTGELFF
NA TRBJ1-6 NA TRBV5-6 TGTGCCAGCAGCTTGAGGAGGAAAAGGGATGCGAAAAATTCACCCCTCCACTTT CASSLRRKRDAKNSPLHF
NA TRBJ1-4 NA TRBV5-1 TGCGCCAGCAGCTTGAGAGGGACGACTAATGAAAAACTGTTTTTT CASSLRGTTNEKLFF
NA TRBJ1-2 TRBD1 TRBV2 TGTGCCAGCAGTGATCAGGGACAGGGTACTGGCTACACCTTC CASSDQGQGTGYTF
NA TRBJ1-2 NA TRBV5-4 TGTGCCAGCAGCCCCCAGGCAGTCGACCTCTATGGCTACACCTTC CASSPQAVDLYGYTF
once TRBJ1-2 TRBD1 TRBV5-1 TGCGCCAGCAGCGCCGGGGACAGGGAATCTGGCTACACCTTC CASSAGDRESGYTF
NA TRBJ2-3 NA TRBV7-9 TGTGCCAGCAGCTTAGCAGATACGCAGTATTTT CASSLADTQYF
NA TRBJ1-2 TRBD1 TRBV11-3 TGTGCCAGCAGCTCCGGGGTGGACAGGGGAGGATATGGCTACACCTTC CASSSGVDRGGYGYTF
NA TRBJ1-2 NA TRBV5-1 TGCGCCAGCAGCGTACAGGCGTCTAACTATGGCTACACCTTC CASSVQASNYGYTF
NA TRBJ1-1 NA TRBV5-6 TGTGCCAGCAGCTTGGACGGGCACCAAGCTTTCTTT CASSLDGHQAFF
NA TRBJ2-1 TRBD2 TRBV7-8 TGTGCCAGCAGCTTCTCGACTAGCGGGGGGAACTACAATGAGCAGTTCTTC CASSFSTSGGNYNEQFF
NA TRBJ1-1 TRBD1 TRBV30 TGTGCCTGGAGTAGACCGGGACAGATGAACACTGAAGCTTTCTTT CAWSRPGQMNTEAFF
NA TRBJ2-1 NA TRBV7-9 TGTGCCAGCAGCTTAGGGCAGACCAATGAGCAGTTCTTC CASSLGQTNEQFF
NA TRBJ2-2 NA TRBV19 TGTGCCAGTAGTCATCAGGTACAGACCGGGGAGCTGTTTTTT CASSHQVQTGELFF
NA TRBJ2-7 NA TRBV7-2 TGTGCCAGCAGCTTAGGGGGGCCTTCCTACGAGCAGTACTTC CASSLGGPSYEQYF
NA TRBJ2-7 NA TRBV27 TGTGCCAGCAGTTTTCGAGGGAGCGAGCAGTACTTC CASSFRGSEQYF
NA TRBJ1-1 NA TRBV7-9 TGTGCCAGCAGCCCCCTAGATTACACTGAAGCTTTCTTT CASSPLDYTEAFF
NA TRBJ2-1 TRBD2 TRBV18 TGTGCCAGCTCACCACTCGGACTAGCGGGGGGCCTAATCAATGAGCAGTTCTTC CASSPLGLAGGLINEQFF
NA TRBJ2-7 NA TRBV7-9 TGTGCCAGCAGCTTAAAAGGGGGGTCGGCGGGGACCTCCTACGAGCAGTACTTC CASSLKGGSAGTSYEQYF
NA TRBJ2-2 NA TRBV14 TGTGCCAGCACCCCCGGCGGGCTCACCGGGGAGCTGTTTTTT CASTPGGLTGELFF
NA TRBJ2-7 TRBD2 TRBV6-6 TGTGCCAGCAGTAGCGGGGTTTACGAGCAGTACTTC CASSSGVYEQYF
NA TRBJ1-3 NA TRBV7-2 TGTGCCAGCAGCTTAGTTGGTGGAAACACCATATATTTT CASSLVGGNTIYF
NA TRBJ1-1 NA TRBV6-1 TGTGCCAGCAGTGCCGTGGGGGCGCAAGGTCTGGCTTTCTTT CASSAVGAQGLAFF
NA TRBJ2-3 TRBD1 TRBV7-4 TGTGCCAGCTCCCCTCAACAGGGGACCCGCACAGATACGCAGTATTTT CASSPQQGTRTDTQYF
NA TRBJ1-5 NA TRBV27 TGTGCCAGCAGTACTGCAGGGCGGGAGCCCCAGCATTTT CASSTAGREPQHF
NA TRBJ2-3 NA TRBV7-2 TGTGCCAGCAGCCCCCAGGGCGGGCTCAACACAGATACGCAGTATTTT CASSPQGGLNTDTQYF
few TRBJ1-2 TRBD1 TRBV7-2 TGTGCCAGCAGCTTTTCCAGGGGGCCCTATGGCTACACCTTC CASSFSRGPYGYTF
once TRBJ2-1 NA TRBV7-3 TGTGCCAGCAGCCCCCGGAGTCGGAGCCTTAACAATGAGCAGTTCTTC CASSPRSRSLNNEQFF
NA TRBJ1-4 TRBD1 TRBV15 TGTGCCACCAGTTCCCCGGGACAGGGAACTTCCATGGCTAATGAAAAACTGTTTTTT CATSSPGQGTSMANEKLFF
NA TRBJ2-7 TRBD1 TRBV7-8 TGTGCCAGCAGCTCCCGACAGGGGCTCTACGAGCAGTACTTC CASSSRQGLYEQYF
NA TRBJ1-3 NA TRBV5-6 TGTGCCAGCAGCTTGGCCCCGGTCCCGGCCTCTGGAAACACCATATATTTT CASSLAPVPASGNTIYF